This entry describes one TCR beta chain. This record belongs to a study of blood T cell repertoires in COVID-19. Turning to the study itself: COVID-19 samples, acute and convalescent, were from the United States, Italy and Spain.

Per the original data handling: From reference gene primer amplification, estimates of nucleated cell counts were derived. TCRdb keeps only in-frame clones here, not all; method: immunoSEQ multiplex PCR. V and J calls and clone size are those listed in that table; D and trimming were worked out from the DNA. The sample yields 87,000 or so clones, 70% to 90% seen once. Material: peripheral blood. This receptor was taken from an elderly woman with COVID-19, enrolled during active disease.

CDR3 sequence (DNA): TGTGCCAGCAGCTTAGATAGTTTCGGTAGAGGGAGGGGAGATAATTCACCCCTCCACTTT. It yields the protein CASSLDSFGRGRGDNSPLHF. The chain recombines TRBV11-2 with TRBJ1-6, with D possibly matching TRBD1 (5 bases). V lost 0 bases and J 5 bases, leaving 23 bases between the germline ends. Germline lookup yields CDR1 SGHAT and CDR2 FQNNGV. This CDR3 spans 20 amino acids. Based on the CDR3 plus reference TRBV11-2 and TRBJ1-6, the full variable domain is EAGVAQSPRYKIIEKRQSVAFWCNPISGHATLYWYQQILGQGPKLLIQFQNNGVVDDSQLPKDRFSAERLKGVDSTLKIQPAKLEDSAVYLCASSLDSFGRGRGDNSPLHFGNGTRLTVT.